A single sample is the source of the 3 T cell receptor beta chains below, sequenced in a study of control samples from healthy donors and cancer patients. Libraries were prepared by immunoSEQ multiplex PCR; TCRdb keeps only in-frame clonotypes and omits some of them. Of some 89,000 clones listed, roughly 84% are singletons. Sequenced: blood. The origin of the receptors is a woman aged 40 to 50 in good health.

The CDR3 protein is CAWTLQTGTEAFF. In nucleotides, the CDR3 is TGTGCCTGGACTCTCCAGACAGGAACTGAAGCTTTCTTT. J is TRBJ1-1 and V is TRBV30, with D maybe TRBD1 (6 bases). Germline V gene lookup returns CDR1 GTSNPN and CDR2 SVGIG (reference sequence). V was cut by 4 bases and J by 5 bases, with 14 bases left in between. The CDR3 covers 13 residues.

The CDR3 nucleotides are TGTGCCAGCAGCTCCCTGCGCAACACTGAAGCTTTCTTT. Its translation is CASSSLRNTEAFF. The genes are TRBV7-2 and TRBJ1-1; no firm D call. The germline V gene encodes CDR1 SGHTA and CDR2 FQGNSA. Trimming removed 4 bases from V and 2 bases from J, with 8 bases in between. This CDR3 comprises 13 residues.

This clone has just one count. The CDR3 region is CASSALMQGNQPQHF. For the CDR3, the DNA is TGTGCCAGCAGCGCACTGATGCAGGGAAATCAGCCCCAGCATTTT. The genes are TRBV7-8 and TRBJ1-5, with D possibly matching TRBD1 (5 bases). Trimming took 5 bases from V and 4 from J, leaving 15 bases between them. CDR3 length: 15 amino acids. Germline V CDR1 and CDR2: SGHVS, FQNEAQ. The full variable domain, in which reference TRBV7-8 and TRBJ1-5 provide the parts outside the CDR3, is GAGVSQSPRYKVAKRGQDVALRCDPISGHVSLFWYQQALGQGPEFLTYFQNEAQLDKSGLPSDRFFAERPEGSVSTLKIQRTQQEDSAVYLCASSALMQGNQPQHFGDGTRLSIL.